The source of this TCR beta chain is a study of blood T cell repertoires in COVID-19. Sequenced by immunoSEQ multiplex PCR; TCRdb stores in-frame clones only, minus some. This table has 150,000 to 200,000 clones, over 80% appearing once. This clone was seen a handful of times. Between the trimmed V and J ends, which lost 0 bases and 8 bases, there was a span of 13 bases. Germline CDR1 SGHDN, CDR2 FVKESK. The CDR3 consists of 14 residues. The rearrangement links TRBV14 to TRBJ1-2; D may be TRBD1 (6 bases). The source is a woman aged 50 to 60 who had recovered from COVID-19. The specimen sequenced was PBMCs or T cells enriched from blood (not recorded which). CDR3 amino acids: CASSQEVRGYGYTF. The CDR3 DNA is TGTGCCAGCAGCCAAGAAGTAAGGGGGTACGGCTACACCTTC.